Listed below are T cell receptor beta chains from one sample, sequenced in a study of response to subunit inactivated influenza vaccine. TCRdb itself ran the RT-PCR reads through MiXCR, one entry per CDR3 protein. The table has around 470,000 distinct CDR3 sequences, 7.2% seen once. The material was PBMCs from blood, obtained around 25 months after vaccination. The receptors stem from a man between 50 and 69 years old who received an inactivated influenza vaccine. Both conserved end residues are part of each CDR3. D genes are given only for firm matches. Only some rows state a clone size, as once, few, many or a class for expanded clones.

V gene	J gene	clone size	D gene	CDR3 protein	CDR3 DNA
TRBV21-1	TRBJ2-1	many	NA	CASSNSRTGGAGLNEQFF	TGTGCCAGCAGCAATTCCCGCACGGGGGGGGCGGGTTTGAATGAGCAGTTCTTC
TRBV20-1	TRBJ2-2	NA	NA	CSASTVSTGELFF	TGCAGTGCTAGTACGGTTAGCACCGGGGAGCTGTTTTTT
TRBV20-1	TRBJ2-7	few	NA	CSARGLGGTYEQYF	TGCAGTGCTAGAGGTCTCGGGGGAACCTACGAGCAGTACTTC
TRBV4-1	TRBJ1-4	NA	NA	CASSQDPGGARNEKLFF	TGCGCCAGCAGCCAAGATCCGGGGGGGGCGCGTAATGAAAAACTGTTTTTT
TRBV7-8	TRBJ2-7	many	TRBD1	CASSIGQGPYEQYF	TGTGCCAGCAGCATAGGACAGGGCCCTTACGAGCAGTACTTC
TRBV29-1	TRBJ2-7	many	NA	CSVGGRSYEQYF	TGCAGCGTTGGGGGCAGGTCCTACGAGCAGTACTTC
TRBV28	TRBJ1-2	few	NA	CASSQSPYGYTF	TGTGCCAGCAGCCAAAGTCCCTATGGCTACACCTTC
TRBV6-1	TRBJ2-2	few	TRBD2	CASSETSGTAGELFF	TGTGCCAGCAGTGAAACTAGCGGGACCGCCGGGGAGCTGTTTTTT
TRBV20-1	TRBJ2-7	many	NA	CSVGGDMAEQYF	TGCAGTGTAGGGGGGGATATGGCCGAGCAGTACTTC
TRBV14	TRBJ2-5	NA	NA	CASSLPLAGAKETQYF	TGTGCCAGCAGCCTTCCACTCGCTGGGGCAAAGGAGACCCAGTACTTC
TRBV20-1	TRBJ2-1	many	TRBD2	CSAKQRGVYNEQFF	TGCAGTGCCAAACAGCGGGGGGTGTACAATGAGCAGTTCTTC
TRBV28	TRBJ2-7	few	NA	CASKKRHRSYEQYF	TGTGCCAGCAAGAAGAGACACCGCTCCTACGAGCAGTACTTC
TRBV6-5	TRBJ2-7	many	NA	CASSPTPYEQYF	TGTGCCAGCAGTCCCACCCCCTACGAGCAGTACTTC
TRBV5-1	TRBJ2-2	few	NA	CASSLVGITNTGELFF	TGCGCCAGCAGCTTGGTAGGCATCACGAACACCGGGGAGCTGTTTTTT
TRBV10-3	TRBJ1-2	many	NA	CAISESSGAFSF	TGTGCCATCAGTGAGTCATCGGGGGCGTTTTCCTTC
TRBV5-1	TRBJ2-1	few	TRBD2	CASSFASGGAREQFF	TGCGCCAGCAGCTTTGCTAGCGGGGGGGCTAGGGAGCAGTTCTTC
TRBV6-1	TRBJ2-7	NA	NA	CASSLPGGRVSYEQYF	TGTGCCAGCAGCCTGCCCGGAGGGCGGGTCTCCTACGAGCAGTACTTC
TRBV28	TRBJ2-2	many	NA	CASSFPRAAGELFF	TGTGCCAGCAGTTTCCCCAGGGCCGCCGGGGAGCTGTTTTTT
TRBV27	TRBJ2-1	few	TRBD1	CASSLGTGGLRGSYNEQFF	TGTGCCAGCAGTTTAGGGACAGGGGGTCTGCGCGGCTCCTACAATGAGCAGTTCTTC
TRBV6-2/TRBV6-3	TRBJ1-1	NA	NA	CASSLVGWNTEAFF	TGTGCCAGCAGTTTGGTGGGGTGGAACACTGAAGCTTTCTTT
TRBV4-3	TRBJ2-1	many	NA	CASSQERSNEQFF	TGCGCCAGCAGCCAAGAACGCTCCAATGAGCAGTTCTTC
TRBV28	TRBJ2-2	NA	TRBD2	CASGPGLASTGELFF	TGTGCCAGCGGGCCGGGACTAGCGTCTACCGGGGAGCTGTTTTTT
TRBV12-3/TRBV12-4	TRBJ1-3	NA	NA	CASSTGGGGGNTIYF	TGTGCCAGCAGTACCGGCGGGGGAGGAGGAAACACCATATATTTT
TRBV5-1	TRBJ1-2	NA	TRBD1	CASSPPGQGNGCTF	TGCGCCAGCAGCCCGCCGGGACAGGGGAATGGCTGCACCTTC
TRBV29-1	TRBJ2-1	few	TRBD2	CSVEGLAGTYNEQFF	TGCAGCGTGGAAGGACTAGCGGGAACCTACAATGAGCAGTTCTTC
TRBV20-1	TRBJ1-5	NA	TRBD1	CSARLGGGGGRNQPQHF	TGCAGTGCTAGATTAGGGGGCGGGGGCGGTCGCAATCAGCCCCAGCATTTT
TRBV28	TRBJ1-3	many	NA	CASTAGFGNTIYF	TGTGCCAGCACGGCCGGGTTCGGAAACACCATATATTTT
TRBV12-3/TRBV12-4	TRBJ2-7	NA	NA	CASTYSPYEQYF	TGTGCCAGCACCTATAGTCCTTACGAGCAGTACTTC
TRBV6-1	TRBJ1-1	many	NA	CASSEAGGDTEAFF	TGTGCCAGCAGTGAAGCAGGGGGGGACACTGAAGCTTTCTTT
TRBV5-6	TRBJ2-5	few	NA	CASTPPGGVGTQYF	TGTGCCAGCACCCCCCCTGGCGGGGTGGGGACCCAGTACTTC
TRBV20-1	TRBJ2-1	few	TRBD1	CSAPGQSYNEQFF	TGCAGTGCTCCGGGACAGTCCTACAATGAGCAGTTCTTC
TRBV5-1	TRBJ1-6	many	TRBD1	CASSSQGVYSPLHF	TGCGCCAGCAGCTCACAGGGGGTCTATTCACCCCTCCACTTT
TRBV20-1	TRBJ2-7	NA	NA	CSAKGTASYEQYF	TGCAGTGCCAAAGGAACAGCCTCCTACGAGCAGTACTTC
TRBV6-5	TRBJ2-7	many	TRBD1	CASSYSGTGEEEQYF	TGTGCCAGCAGTTACTCTGGGACAGGGGAAGAGGAGCAGTACTTC
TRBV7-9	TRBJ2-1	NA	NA	CASSLIGTATYNEQFF	TGTGCCAGCAGCTTAATTGGGACTGCGACCTACAATGAGCAGTTCTTC
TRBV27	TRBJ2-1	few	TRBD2	CASSSPGLANNEQFF	TGTGCCAGCAGTTCCCCGGGACTAGCCAATAATGAGCAGTTCTTC
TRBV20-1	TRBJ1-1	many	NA	CSAKDPVKAFF	TGCAGTGCCAAAGACCCCGTGAAGGCTTTCTTT
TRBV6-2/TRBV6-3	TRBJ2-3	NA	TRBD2	CASSPGAGVSTDTQYF	TGTGCCAGCAGTCCCGGAGCGGGGGTTAGCACAGATACGCAGTATTTT
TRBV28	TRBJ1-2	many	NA	CASSFSRHRNYGYTF	TGTGCCAGCAGTTTCTCCAGACATAGAAACTATGGCTACACCTTC
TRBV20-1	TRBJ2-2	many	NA	CSVPKQRRNTGELFF	TGCAGTGTTCCCAAGCAAAGGCGGAACACCGGGGAGCTGTTTTTT